The clone carrying this T cell receptor (beta chain) was seen many times. The antigen remains unidentified. The CDR3 loop spans 15 amino acids. Germline V lookup: CDR1 KGHSH, CDR2 LQKENI. V dropped 2 bases and J dropped 3; count of bases not matched to a gene: 3. These data are taken from a study of T cells in Graves' hyperthyroidism and ophthalmopathy. The study's findings and limits: Also found in blood were most expanded thyroid clonotypes above 0.001.

RNA transcripts served as the template for amplifying TCR beta CDR3 regions. In the first-round RT-PCR of the TCR CDR3, the HTBI primer set was used. One entry per CDR3 protein, called by TCRdb with MiXCR from the multiplex PCR reads. The table records around 580,000 distinct CDR3 sequences, under 60% of them present only once. Patients aged 18 to 65 had newly diagnosed hyperthyroidism of under 2 months' duration. Sequenced: peripheral blood or thyroid tissue (not recorded which). The clonotype originates from a woman younger than 35 with Graves' hyperthyroidism. This chain links TRBV18 with TRBJ2-7, with 11 bases that match TRBD1. The CDR3 here is CASSPRGQGVYEQYF. CDR3 in DNA: TGTGCCAGCTCACCAAGGGGACAGGGGGTCTACGAGCAGTACTTC.